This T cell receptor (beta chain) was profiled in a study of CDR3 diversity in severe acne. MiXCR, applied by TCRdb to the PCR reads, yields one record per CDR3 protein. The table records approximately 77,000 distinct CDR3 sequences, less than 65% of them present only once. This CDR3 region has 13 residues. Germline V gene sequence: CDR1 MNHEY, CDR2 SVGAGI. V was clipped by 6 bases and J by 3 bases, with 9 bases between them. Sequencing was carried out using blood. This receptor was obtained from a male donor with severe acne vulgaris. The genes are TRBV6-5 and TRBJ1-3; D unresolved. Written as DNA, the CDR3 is TGTGCCAGCAGGGGTGCGGGTGGAAACACCATATATTTT. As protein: CASRGAGGNTIYF.